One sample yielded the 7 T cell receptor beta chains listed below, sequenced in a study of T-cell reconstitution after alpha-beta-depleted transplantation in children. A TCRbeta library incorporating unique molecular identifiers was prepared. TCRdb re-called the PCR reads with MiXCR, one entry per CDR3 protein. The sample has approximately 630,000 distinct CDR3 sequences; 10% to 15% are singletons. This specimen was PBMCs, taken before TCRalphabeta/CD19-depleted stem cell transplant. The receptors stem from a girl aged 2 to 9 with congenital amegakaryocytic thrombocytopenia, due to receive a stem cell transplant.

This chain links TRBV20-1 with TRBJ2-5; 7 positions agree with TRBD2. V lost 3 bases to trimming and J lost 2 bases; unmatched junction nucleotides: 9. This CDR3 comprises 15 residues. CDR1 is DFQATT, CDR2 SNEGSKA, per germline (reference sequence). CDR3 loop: CSASSPSGVQETQYF. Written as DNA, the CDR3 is TGCAGTGCTAGTAGCCCTAGCGGAGTGCAAGAGACCCAGTACTTC.

In DNA form, the CDR3 reads TGTGCCATCAGTGCAACAGGGCGTGGGGCCAACGTCCTGACTTTC. It yields the protein CAISATGRGANVLTF. This chain joins TRBV10-3 and TRBJ2-6, with D possibly matching TRBD1 (6 bases). Germline V gene lookup returns CDR1 ENHRY and CDR2 SYGVKD. This CDR3 has 15 residues. The V and J ends lost 4 bases and 3 bases respectively, with 10 bases between them.

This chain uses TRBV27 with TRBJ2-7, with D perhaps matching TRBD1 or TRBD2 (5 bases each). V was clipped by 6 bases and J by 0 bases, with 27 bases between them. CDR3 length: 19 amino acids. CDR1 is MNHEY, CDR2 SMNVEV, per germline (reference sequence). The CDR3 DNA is TGTGCCAGCAGGTCTCTTCTACCGACGGGACCACAGAGCTCCTACGAGCAGTACTTC. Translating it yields CASRSLLPTGPQSSYEQYF.

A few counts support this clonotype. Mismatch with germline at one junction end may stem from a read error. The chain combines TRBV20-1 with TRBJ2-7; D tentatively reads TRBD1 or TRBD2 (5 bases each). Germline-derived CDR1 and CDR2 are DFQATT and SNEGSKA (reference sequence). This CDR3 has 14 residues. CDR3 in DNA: TGCAGTGCTGGAGAACCGGGACCGAATTACGAGCAGTACTTC. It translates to CSAGEPGPNYEQYF.

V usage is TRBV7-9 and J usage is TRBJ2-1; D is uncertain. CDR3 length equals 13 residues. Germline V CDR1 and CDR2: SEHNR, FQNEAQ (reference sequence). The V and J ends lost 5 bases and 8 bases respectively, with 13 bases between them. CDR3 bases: TGTGCCAGCAGCCTCGCAGTAGGCGATGAGCAGTTCTTC. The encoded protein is CASSLAVGDEQFF.

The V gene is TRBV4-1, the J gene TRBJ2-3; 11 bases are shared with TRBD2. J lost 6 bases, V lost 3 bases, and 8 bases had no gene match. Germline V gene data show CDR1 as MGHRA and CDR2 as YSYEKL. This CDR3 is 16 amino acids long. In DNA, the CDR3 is TGCGCCAGCAGCCAGACGGGACTAGCGGTGGGGGATACGCAGTATTTT. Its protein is CASSQTGLAVGDTQYF.

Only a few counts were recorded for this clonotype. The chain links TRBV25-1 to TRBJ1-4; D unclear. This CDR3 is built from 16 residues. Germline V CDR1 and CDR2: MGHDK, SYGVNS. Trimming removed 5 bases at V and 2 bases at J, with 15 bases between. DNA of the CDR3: TGTGCCAGCAGTAACCCTAAGGGAATGACTAATGAAAAACTGTTTTTT. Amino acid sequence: CASSNPKGMTNEKLFF.